This is a list of T cell receptor beta chains from one sample in a study of shared clonotypes between healthy human individuals. Sequencing used immunoSEQ multiplex PCR; TCRdb keeps in-frame clones, though not all of them. The sample shows more than 2,000,000 clones, 85% to 95% of them seen only once. Sequencing used naive CD4+ T cells from PBMCs. These receptors were taken from a man younger than 35 in good health. Some clones in this sample may be carry-over from other donors' samples. Each CDR3 is given with its conserved first and last residue. A D gene is named only where the DNA matches it firmly. For some rows the clone size is stated as once, few or many, or as a class when expanded; others skip it.

v_call: TRBV30; j_call: TRBJ2-6; d_call: -; clone_size: -; cdr3_length: 14; cdr3_nt: TGTGCCTGGAGTGTACTTGCAGTCACCAACGTCCTGACTTTC; cdr3_aa: CAWSVLAVTNVLTF
v_call: TRBV19; j_call: TRBJ1-2; d_call: TRBD1; clone_size: -; cdr3_length: 17; cdr3_nt: TGTGCCAGTAGCCCTCAGCCGGGACAGGGGGAGCGATATGGCTACACCTTC; cdr3_aa: CASSPQPGQGERYGYTF
v_call: TRBV5-1; j_call: TRBJ2-1; d_call: -; clone_size: -; cdr3_length: 15; cdr3_nt: TGCGCCAGCAGCTTGGAGGGGACATTGGGCAATGAGCAGTTCTTC; cdr3_aa: CASSLEGTLGNEQFF
v_call: TRBV5-5; j_call: TRBJ2-2; d_call: -; clone_size: -; cdr3_length: 15; cdr3_nt: TGTGCCAGCAGCACAAGGACGGGTAACACCGGGGAGCTGTTTTTT; cdr3_aa: CASSTRTGNTGELFF
v_call: TRBV5-4; j_call: TRBJ1-1; d_call: -; clone_size: few; cdr3_length: 13; cdr3_nt: TGTGCCAGCCAAGCTGCGGGGAACACTGAAGCTTTCTTT; cdr3_aa: CASQAAGNTEAFF
v_call: TRBV10-3; j_call: TRBJ2-7; d_call: -; clone_size: -; cdr3_length: 13; cdr3_nt: TGTGCCATCAGCGCCGCGGAGGGCTACGAGCAGTACTTC; cdr3_aa: CAISAAEGYEQYF
v_call: TRBV9; j_call: TRBJ2-7; d_call: TRBD2; clone_size: -; cdr3_length: 15; cdr3_nt: TGTGCCAGCAGCGCGGGACTAGCGGGGGACTACGAGCAGTACTTC; cdr3_aa: CASSAGLAGDYEQYF
v_call: TRBV4-2; j_call: TRBJ2-1; d_call: TRBD2; clone_size: -; cdr3_length: 17; cdr3_nt: TGTGCCAGCAGCCAAGGGGAACTAGCGGGAGATTGGGGTGAGCAGTTCTTC; cdr3_aa: CASSQGELAGDWGEQFF
v_call: TRBV30; j_call: TRBJ1-3; d_call: -; clone_size: -; cdr3_length: 13; cdr3_nt: TGTGCCTGCTCGGGGGGCTCTGGAAACACCATATATTTT; cdr3_aa: CACSGGSGNTIYF
v_call: TRBV2; j_call: TRBJ1-1; d_call: -; clone_size: -; cdr3_length: 12; cdr3_nt: TGTGCCAGCAGGTGGATGAACACTGAAGCTTTCTTT; cdr3_aa: CASRWMNTEAFF
v_call: TRBV6-1; j_call: TRBJ2-3; d_call: -; clone_size: once; cdr3_length: 14; cdr3_nt: TGTGCCAGCAGGGATCTTCAAAGCACAGATACGCAGTATTTT; cdr3_aa: CASRDLQSTDTQYF
v_call: TRBV27; j_call: TRBJ2-7; d_call: TRBD1; clone_size: -; cdr3_length: 17; cdr3_nt: TGTGCCAGCAGTTTATCATCCGGCAGGGGGTACTCCTACGAGCAGTACTTC; cdr3_aa: CASSLSSGRGYSYEQYF
v_call: TRBV18; j_call: TRBJ2-1; d_call: TRBD2; clone_size: -; cdr3_length: 16; cdr3_nt: TGTGCCAGCTCACCACCTTCGGGAGGGCCGGGGGGTGAGCAGTTCTTC; cdr3_aa: CASSPPSGGPGGEQFF
v_call: TRBV5-8; j_call: TRBJ1-1; d_call: -; clone_size: -; cdr3_length: 13; cdr3_nt: TGTGCCAGCAGCTTGAGGGGCGCCGGGACCGCTTTCTTT; cdr3_aa: CASSLRGAGTAFF
v_call: TRBV7-9; j_call: TRBJ2-7; d_call: -; clone_size: -; cdr3_length: 16; cdr3_nt: TGTGCCAGCAGCTTACAGGCCGGGACGGGCCGAAGAGAGCAGTACTTC; cdr3_aa: CASSLQAGTGRREQYF
v_call: TRBV27; j_call: TRBJ2-1; d_call: TRBD2; clone_size: -; cdr3_length: 16; cdr3_nt: TGTGCCAGCAGGGAACTGAGCGGGAGCCCTTACAATGAGCAGTTCTTC; cdr3_aa: CASRELSGSPYNEQFF
v_call: TRBV19; j_call: TRBJ1-3; d_call: -; clone_size: -; cdr3_length: 19; cdr3_nt: TGTGCCAGCCGAGGAGAGTTGCTCGGAAGACTCTACTCTGGAAACACCATATATTTT; cdr3_aa: CASRGELLGRLYSGNTIYF
v_call: TRBV6-5; j_call: TRBJ1-4; d_call: TRBD1; clone_size: -; cdr3_length: 14; cdr3_nt: TGTGCCAGCAGGAGACAGGGGGCAGGCGAAAAACTGTTTTTT; cdr3_aa: CASRRQGAGEKLFF
v_call: TRBV5-6; j_call: TRBJ2-7; d_call: TRBD1; clone_size: once; cdr3_length: 13; cdr3_nt: TGTGCCAGCAGCCCGGGACAGGGACGCGAGCAGTACTTC; cdr3_aa: CASSPGQGREQYF
v_call: TRBV6-6; j_call: TRBJ2-7; d_call: TRBD2; clone_size: -; cdr3_length: 12; cdr3_nt: TGTGCCAGCAGTCCGGGAGGCTACGAGCAGTACTTC; cdr3_aa: CASSPGGYEQYF
v_call: TRBV2; j_call: TRBJ1-4; d_call: -; clone_size: -; cdr3_length: 16; cdr3_nt: TGTGCCAGCAGTACGAGGGGGTTCGTTGCTAATGAAAAACTGTTTTTT; cdr3_aa: CASSTRGFVANEKLFF
v_call: TRBV27; j_call: TRBJ1-1; d_call: TRBD1; clone_size: -; cdr3_length: 14; cdr3_nt: TGTGCCAGCAGCCGAGACAGGGCGAACACTGAAGCTTTCTTT; cdr3_aa: CASSRDRANTEAFF
v_call: TRBV27; j_call: TRBJ1-5; d_call: -; clone_size: few; cdr3_length: 14; cdr3_nt: TGTGCCAGCAGTCTAACGGGCAGGGGACAGCCCCAGCATTTT; cdr3_aa: CASSLTGRGQPQHF
v_call: TRBV5-1; j_call: TRBJ2-1; d_call: TRBD2; clone_size: -; cdr3_length: 17; cdr3_nt: TGCGCCAGCAGCTTGGCCGGGACTAGCGGGAGGGCTGATGAGCAGTTCTTC; cdr3_aa: CASSLAGTSGRADEQFF
v_call: TRBV5-4; j_call: TRBJ2-3; d_call: TRBD1; clone_size: once; cdr3_length: 16; cdr3_nt: TGTGCCAGCAGCCGAGCCGGGACAGGCAGTACAGATACGCAGTATTTT; cdr3_aa: CASSRAGTGSTDTQYF